This T cell receptor beta chain was recorded in a study of T cells in Graves' hyperthyroidism and ophthalmopathy. V was cut by 3 bases and J by 4 bases, with 5 bases left in between. CDR1 MDHEN and CDR2 SYDVKM come from the germline V gene. The CDR3 has 12 amino acids. RNA transcripts yielded amplified TCR beta CDR3 regions. Using the HTBI primer set, a first-round RT-PCR was run on the TCR CDR3. TCRdb used MiXCR to reprocess the multiplex PCR reads, holding one entry per CDR3 protein. The table lists 600,000 or so distinct CDR3 sequences, 13% to 15% of them singletons. There are many counts of this clonotype.

This rearrangement joins TRBV28 to TRBJ2-3; D is unclear. The sample taken for sequencing was blood. The clonotype originates from a woman between 18 and 29 years old with Graves' ophthalmopathy. CDR3 sequence: CASSFMADTQYF. CDR3 DNA sequence: TGTGCCAGCAGTTTTATGGCAGATACGCAGTATTTT.